The rows below give T cell receptor beta chains drawn from one sample of a study of shared clonotypes between healthy human individuals. Sequenced by immunoSEQ multiplex PCR; TCRdb stores in-frame clones only, minus some. The sample holds some 1 million clones, approximately 68% seen once. The sequenced material came from memory CD4+ T cells sorted from blood. These receptors all come from a man between 18 and 29 years old in good health. The CDR3 runs from the conserved cysteine through the conserved F or W. The D gene is left open where the match is weak. Size tells how often a clone was seen (once, few, many) or the class of an expanded clone, and some rows leave it out.

TRBD2,TRBV5-1,TRBJ2-4,.,CASSQAGGLNIQYF,TGCGCCAGCAGCCAAGCGGGAGGGTTAAACATTCAGTACTTC
.,TRBV2,TRBJ1-6,.,CASSTETLNSPLHF,TGTGCCAGCAGCACAGAAACTCTTAATTCACCCCTCCACTTT
.,TRBV7-2,TRBJ2-3,.,CASSLDGRTDTQYF,TGTGCCAGCAGCTTAGATGGCCGCACAGATACGCAGTATTTT
.,TRBV2,TRBJ1-2,.,CASGVGSNYGYTF,TGTGCCAGCGGGGTGGGATCTAACTATGGCTACACCTTC
.,TRBV5-1,TRBJ2-6,.,CASSVGSGANVLTF,TGCGCCAGCAGCGTGGGCTCTGGGGCCAACGTCCTGACTTTC
TRBD1,TRBV4-2,TRBJ2-7,.,CASRTGTGPSYEQYF,TGTGCCAGCAGAACCGGGACAGGCCCCTCCTACGAGCAGTACTTC
.,TRBV11-2,TRBJ1-6,.,CASSLAGGTLNSPLHF,TGTGCCAGCAGCTTAGCTGGCGGGACACTTAATTCACCCCTCCACTTT
.,TRBV7-9,TRBJ2-2,few,CASSFTGTSGELFF,TGTGCCAGCAGCTTTACTGGGACCTCCGGGGAGCTGTTTTTT
TRBD1,TRBV19,TRBJ1-5,once,CATCLQGDSNQPQHF,TGTGCCACCTGCTTACAGGGGGATAGCAATCAGCCCCAGCATTTT
.,TRBV5-1,TRBJ2-7,.,CASSSQTDEQYF,TGCGCCAGCAGCTCCCAGACAGACGAGCAGTACTTC
.,TRBV6-5,TRBJ1-2,.,CASLGGYGYTF,TGTGCCAGCTTAGGGGGGTATGGCTACACCTTC
.,TRBV4-2,TRBJ1-3,.,CASSYGTSGNTIYF,TGTGCCAGCAGCTACGGGACATCTGGAAACACCATATATTTT
TRBD1,TRBV2,TRBJ1-4,.,CASTRTGINEKLFF,TGTGCCAGCACCCGGACAGGGATTAATGAAAAACTGTTTTTT
TRBD1,TRBV9,TRBJ1-2,.,CASSAGQGAPNHGYTF,TGTGCCAGCAGCGCGGGACAGGGGGCCCCTAATCATGGCTACACCTTC
.,TRBV4-1,TRBJ2-7,.,CASSRDANSYEQYF,TGCGCCAGCAGCCGGGACGCAAACTCCTACGAGCAGTACTTC
TRBD2,TRBV5-4,TRBJ2-3,.,CASSLGLAGNTDTQYF,TGTGCCAGCAGCTTGGGCCTAGCGGGGAACACAGATACGCAGTATTTT
.,TRBV7-9,TRBJ1-5,.,CASSLGGNSNQPQHF,TGTGCCAGCAGCCTAGGGGGAAATAGCAATCAGCCCCAGCATTTT
.,TRBV4-1,TRBJ1-6,.,CASSQEGWRQNSPLHF,TGCGCCAGCAGCCAAGAAGGGTGGCGCCAGAATTCACCCCTCCACTTT
.,TRBV28,TRBJ2-7,.,CASSPPGRDYEQYF,TGTGCCAGCAGTCCCCCCGGAAGGGACTACGAGCAGTACTTC
.,TRBV7-8,TRBJ1-2,.,CASSLSFGSNYGYTF,TGTGCCAGCAGCTTAAGCTTCGGATCTAACTATGGCTACACCTTC
TRBD1,TRBV5-1,TRBJ1-6,once,CASSPTGQGSSPLHF,TGCGCCAGCAGCCCAACGGGACAGGGCTCCTCACCCCTCCACTTT
TRBD2,TRBV5-1,TRBJ2-1,.,CASRRGGSGNEQFF,TGCGCCAGCAGGAGGGGCGGGAGTGGCAATGAGCAGTTCTTC
.,TRBV30,TRBJ2-5,.,CAWSVSRETQYF,TGTGCCTGGAGTGTAAGCCGGGAGACCCAGTACTTC
TRBD1,TRBV7-7,TRBJ1-1,.,CASSFKQGSEAFF,TGTGCTAGCAGCTTTAAACAGGGGAGTGAAGCTTTCTTT
TRBD2,TRBV28,TRBJ2-5,.,CASSPGGGQETQYF,TGTGCCAGCAGTCCGGGGGGGGGTCAAGAGACCCAGTACTTC
.,TRBV4-2,TRBJ1-4,.,CASSQVARAEEKLFF,TGTGCCAGCAGCCAAGTGGCAAGGGCTGAGGAAAAACTGTTTTTT
.,TRBV5-6,TRBJ2-1,.,CASSLGYGYNEQFF,TGTGCCAGCAGCTTGGGATACGGGTACAATGAGCAGTTCTTC
.,TRBV28,TRBJ2-5,.,CASRLRETQYF,TGTGCCAGCAGGTTACGGGAGACCCAGTACTTC
.,TRBV19,TRBJ1-4,.,CASSNPGGLTNEKLFF,TGTGCCAGTAGTAACCCCGGTGGTTTAACTAATGAAAAACTGTTTTTT
.,TRBV30,TRBJ2-7,.,CAWTGTSGYEQYF,TGTGCCTGGACAGGGACCTCGGGATACGAGCAGTACTTC
.,TRBV6-1,TRBJ2-5,.,CASSPWGETQYF,TGTGCCAGCAGCCCCTGGGGGGAGACCCAGTACTTC
.,TRBV5-6,TRBJ2-3,.,CASSLRLLSTDTQYF,TGTGCCAGCAGCTTACGGCTTCTTAGCACAGATACGCAGTATTTT
.,TRBV27,TRBJ1-5,.,CASSLNRMGNQPQHF,TGTGCCAGCAGTCTCAACCGGATGGGCAATCAGCCCCAGCATTTT
.,TRBV11-1,TRBJ2-7,.,CASSLDQQYF,TGTGCCAGCAGCTTAGATCAGCAGTACTTC
.,TRBV30,TRBJ2-5,.,CAWSGGIQETQYF,TGTGCCTGGAGTGGGGGCATTCAAGAGACCCAGTACTTC
.,TRBV7-2,TRBJ2-7,.,CASSPFEVGAYEQYF,TGTGCCAGCAGCCCATTTGAGGTGGGGGCCTACGAGCAGTACTTC
.,TRBV18,TRBJ2-7,.,CASSQPRVKTIYEQYF,TGTGCCAGCTCACAGCCCCGGGTCAAAACCATCTACGAGCAGTACTTC
TRBD2,TRBV5-4,TRBJ2-7,.,CASTKGLAGSYEQYF,TGTGCCAGCACCAAGGGACTAGCGGGTTCCTACGAGCAGTACTTC
TRBD1,TRBV30,TRBJ1-1,few,CAPTGWAFF,TGTGCCCCGACAGGGTGGGCTTTCTTT
TRBD2,TRBV5-1,TRBJ2-3,.,CASSPGGTSAFTDTQYF,TGCGCCAGCAGCCCCGGCGGGACTAGCGCCTTCACAGATACGCAGTATTTT
TRBD2,TRBV7-2,TRBJ2-2,.,CASSPIMGTRSTGELFF,TGTGCCAGCAGCCCAATAATGGGGACTAGATCTACCGGGGAGCTGTTTTTT